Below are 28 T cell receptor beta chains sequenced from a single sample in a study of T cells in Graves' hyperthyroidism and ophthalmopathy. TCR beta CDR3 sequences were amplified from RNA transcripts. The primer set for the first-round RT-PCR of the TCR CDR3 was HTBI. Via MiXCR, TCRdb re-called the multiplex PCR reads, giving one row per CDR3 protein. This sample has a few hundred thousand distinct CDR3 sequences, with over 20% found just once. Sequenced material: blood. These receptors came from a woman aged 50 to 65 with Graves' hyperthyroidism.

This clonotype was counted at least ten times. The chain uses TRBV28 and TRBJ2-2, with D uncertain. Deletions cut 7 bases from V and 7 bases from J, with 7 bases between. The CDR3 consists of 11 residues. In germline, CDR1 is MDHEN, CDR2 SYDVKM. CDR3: CASTLFGELFF. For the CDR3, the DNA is TGTGCCAGCACCTTATTCGGGGAGCTGTTTTTT.

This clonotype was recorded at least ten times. CDR3 nucleotides: TGTGCCAGCAGTTTCATAGGGATGATGAACACTGAAGCTTTCTTT. As protein: CASSFIGMMNTEAFF. The chain carries TRBV28 and TRBJ1-1; D gene uncertain. The CDR3 is 15 residues long. Trimming pared 3 bases from V and 0 bases from J, leaving 11 bases between. Germline assignment: CDR1 MDHEN and CDR2 SYDVKM.

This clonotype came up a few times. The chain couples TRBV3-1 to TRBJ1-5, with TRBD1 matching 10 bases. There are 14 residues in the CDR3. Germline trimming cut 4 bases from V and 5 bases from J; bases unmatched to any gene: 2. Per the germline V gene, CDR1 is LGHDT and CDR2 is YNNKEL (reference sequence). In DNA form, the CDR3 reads TGTGCCAGCAGCCGCGGACAGGGGGATCAGCCCCAGCATTTT. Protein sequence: CASSRGQGDQPQHF.

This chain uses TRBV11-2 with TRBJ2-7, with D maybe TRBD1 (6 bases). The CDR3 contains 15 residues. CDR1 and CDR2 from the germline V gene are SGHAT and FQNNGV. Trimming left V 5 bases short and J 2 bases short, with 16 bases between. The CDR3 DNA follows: TGTGCCAGCAGCGTCGGGTCAGGGGTACCCTACGAGCAGTACTTC. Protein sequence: CASSVGSGVPYEQYF.

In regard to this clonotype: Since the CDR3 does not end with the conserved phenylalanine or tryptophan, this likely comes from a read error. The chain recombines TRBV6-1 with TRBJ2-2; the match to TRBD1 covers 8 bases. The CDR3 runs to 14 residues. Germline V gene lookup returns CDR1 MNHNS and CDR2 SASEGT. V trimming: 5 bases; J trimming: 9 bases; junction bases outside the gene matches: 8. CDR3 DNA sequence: TGTGCCAGCAGTCAAACCAGGGGGCTGTGGGAGCTGTTTTCT. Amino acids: CASSQTRGLWELFS.

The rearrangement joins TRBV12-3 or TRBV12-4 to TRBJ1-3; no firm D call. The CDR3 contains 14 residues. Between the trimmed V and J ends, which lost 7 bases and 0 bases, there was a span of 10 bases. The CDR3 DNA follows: TGTGCCAGCAAGGGCCTTACCTCTGGAAACACCATATATTTT. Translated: CASKGLTSGNTIYF.

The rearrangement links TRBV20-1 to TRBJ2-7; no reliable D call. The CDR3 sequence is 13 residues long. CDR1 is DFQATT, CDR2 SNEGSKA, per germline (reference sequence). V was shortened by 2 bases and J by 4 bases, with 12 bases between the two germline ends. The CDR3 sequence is CSARRHATYEQYF. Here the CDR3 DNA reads TGCAGTGCTAGAAGACACGCCACTTACGAGCAGTACTTC.

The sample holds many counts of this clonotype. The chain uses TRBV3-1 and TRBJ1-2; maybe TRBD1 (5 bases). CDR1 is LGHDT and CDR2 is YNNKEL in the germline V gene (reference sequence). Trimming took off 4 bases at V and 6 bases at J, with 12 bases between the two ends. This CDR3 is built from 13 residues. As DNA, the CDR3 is TGTGCCAGCAGCCCGAGGACAATAGATGGCTACACCTTC. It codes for CASSPRTIDGYTF.

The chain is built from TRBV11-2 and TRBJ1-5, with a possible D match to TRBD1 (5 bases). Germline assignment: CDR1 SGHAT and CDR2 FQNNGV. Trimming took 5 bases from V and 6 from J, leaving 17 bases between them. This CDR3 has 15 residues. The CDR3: CASSQEARGAQPQHF. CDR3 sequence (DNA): TGTGCCAGCAGCCAAGAAGCCAGAGGGGCTCAGCCCCAGCATTTT. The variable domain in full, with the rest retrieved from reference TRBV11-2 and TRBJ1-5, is EAGVAQSPRYKIIEKRQSVAFWCNPISGHATLYWYQQILGQGPKLLIQFQNNGVVDDSQLPKDRFSAERLKGVDSTLKIQPAKLEDSAVYLCASSQEARGAQPQHFGDGTRLSIL.

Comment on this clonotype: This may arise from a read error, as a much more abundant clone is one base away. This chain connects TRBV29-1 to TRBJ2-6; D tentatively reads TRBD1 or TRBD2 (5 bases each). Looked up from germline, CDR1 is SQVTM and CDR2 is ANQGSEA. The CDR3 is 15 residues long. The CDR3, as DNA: TGCAGCGTTGGGTCAGGGACGGCTGGGGACAACGTCCTGACTTTC. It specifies CSVGSGTAGDNVLTF.

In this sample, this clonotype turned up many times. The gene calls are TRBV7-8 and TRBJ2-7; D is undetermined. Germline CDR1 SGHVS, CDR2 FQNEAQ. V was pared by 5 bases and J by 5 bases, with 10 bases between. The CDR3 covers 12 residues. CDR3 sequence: CASSPRIDEQYF. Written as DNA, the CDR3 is TGTGCCAGCAGCCCCCGGATAGACGAGCAGTACTTC. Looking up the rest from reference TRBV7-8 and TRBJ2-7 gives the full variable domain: GAGVSQSPRYKVAKRGQDVALRCDPISGHVSLFWYQQALGQGPEFLTYFQNEAQLDKSGLPSDRFFAERPEGSVSTLKIQRTQQEDSAVYLCASSPRIDEQYFGPGTRLTVT.

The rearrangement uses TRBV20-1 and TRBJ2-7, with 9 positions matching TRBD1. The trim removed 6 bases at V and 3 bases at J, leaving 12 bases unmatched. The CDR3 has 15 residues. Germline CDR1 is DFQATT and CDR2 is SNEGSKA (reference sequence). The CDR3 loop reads CSAQKPGTGIYEQYF. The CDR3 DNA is TGCAGTGCCCAGAAGCCCGGGACAGGGATCTACGAGCAGTACTTC.

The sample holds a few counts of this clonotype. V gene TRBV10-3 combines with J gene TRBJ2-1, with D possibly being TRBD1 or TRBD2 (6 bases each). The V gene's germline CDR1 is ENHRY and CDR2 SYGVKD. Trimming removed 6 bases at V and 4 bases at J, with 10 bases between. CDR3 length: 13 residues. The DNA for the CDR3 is TGTGCCATCAGCACGGGGGCGTACAATGAGCAGTTCTTC. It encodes CAISTGAYNEQFF.

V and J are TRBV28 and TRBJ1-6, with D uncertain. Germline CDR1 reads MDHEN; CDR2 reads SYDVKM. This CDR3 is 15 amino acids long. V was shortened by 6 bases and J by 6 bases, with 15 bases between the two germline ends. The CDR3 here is CASSLQQNLNSPLHF. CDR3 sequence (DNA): TGTGCCAGCAGCCTCCAGCAAAATCTTAATTCACCCCTCCACTTT. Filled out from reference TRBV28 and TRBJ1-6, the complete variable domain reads DVKVTQSSRYLVKRTGEKVFLECVQDMDHENMFWYRQDPGLGLRLIYFSYDVKMKEKGDIPEGYSVSREKKERFSLILESASTNQTSMYLCASSLQQNLNSPLHFGNGTRLTVT.

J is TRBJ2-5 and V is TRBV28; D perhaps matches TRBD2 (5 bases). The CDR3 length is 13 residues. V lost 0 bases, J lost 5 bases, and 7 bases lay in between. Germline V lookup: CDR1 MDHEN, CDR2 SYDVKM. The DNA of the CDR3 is TGTGCCAGCAGTTTATGGGCGGGCGAGACCCAGTACTTC. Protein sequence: CASSLWAGETQYF.

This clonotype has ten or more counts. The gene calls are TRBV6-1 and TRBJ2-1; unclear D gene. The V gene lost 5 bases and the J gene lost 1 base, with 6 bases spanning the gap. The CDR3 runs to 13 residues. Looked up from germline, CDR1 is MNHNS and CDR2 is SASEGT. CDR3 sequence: CASSRASYNEQFF. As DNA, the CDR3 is TGTGCCAGCAGTAGGGCTTCCTACAATGAGCAGTTCTTC.

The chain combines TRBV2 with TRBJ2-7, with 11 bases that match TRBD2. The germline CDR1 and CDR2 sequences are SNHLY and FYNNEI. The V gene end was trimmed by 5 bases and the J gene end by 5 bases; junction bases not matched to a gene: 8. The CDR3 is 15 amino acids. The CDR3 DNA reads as TGTGCCAGCAGTTACGGGCGACTAGCGGGAAACGAGCAGTACTTC. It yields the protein CASSYGRLAGNEQYF. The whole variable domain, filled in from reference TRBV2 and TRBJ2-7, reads EPEVTQTPSHQVTQMGQEVILRCVPISNHLYFYWYRQILGQKVEFLVSFYNNEISEKSEIFDDQFSVERPDGSNFTLKIRSTKLEDSAMYFCASSYGRLAGNEQYFGPGTRLTVT.

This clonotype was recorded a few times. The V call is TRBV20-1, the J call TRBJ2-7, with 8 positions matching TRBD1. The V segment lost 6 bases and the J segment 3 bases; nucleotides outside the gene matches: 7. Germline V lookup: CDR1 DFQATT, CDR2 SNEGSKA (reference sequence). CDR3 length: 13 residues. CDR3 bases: TGCAGTGCCCGGACAGGGCTGGGCTACGAGCAGTACTTC. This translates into CSARTGLGYEQYF.

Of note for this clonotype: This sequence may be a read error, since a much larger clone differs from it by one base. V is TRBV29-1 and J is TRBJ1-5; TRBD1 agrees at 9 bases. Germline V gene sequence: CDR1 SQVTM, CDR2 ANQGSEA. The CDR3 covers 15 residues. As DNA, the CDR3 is TGCAGCGTTGAACTGGGACAGGGCAACAATCGGCCCCAGCATTTT. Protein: CSVELGQGNNRPQHF.

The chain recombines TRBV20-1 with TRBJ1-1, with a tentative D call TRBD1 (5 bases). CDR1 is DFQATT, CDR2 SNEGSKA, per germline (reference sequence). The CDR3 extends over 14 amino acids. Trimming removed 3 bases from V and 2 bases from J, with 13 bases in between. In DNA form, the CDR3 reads TGCAGTGCTAGGGGGGGGGAGTTAAACACTGAAGCTTTCTTT. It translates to CSARGGELNTEAFF.

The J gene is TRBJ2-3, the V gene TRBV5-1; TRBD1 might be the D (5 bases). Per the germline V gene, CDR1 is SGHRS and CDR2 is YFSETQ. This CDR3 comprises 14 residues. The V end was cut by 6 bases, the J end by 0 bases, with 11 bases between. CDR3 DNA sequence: TGCGCCAGCAAACAGGACCCGAGCACAGATACGCAGTATTTT. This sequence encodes CASKQDPSTDTQYF.

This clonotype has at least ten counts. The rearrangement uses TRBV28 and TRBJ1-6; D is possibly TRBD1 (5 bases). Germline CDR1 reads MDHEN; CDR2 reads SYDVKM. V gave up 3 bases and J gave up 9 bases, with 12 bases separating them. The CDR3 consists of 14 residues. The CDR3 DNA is TGTGCCAGCAGTTTGACAGCGGTTCGTTCACCCCTCCACTTT. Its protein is CASSLTAVRSPLHF.

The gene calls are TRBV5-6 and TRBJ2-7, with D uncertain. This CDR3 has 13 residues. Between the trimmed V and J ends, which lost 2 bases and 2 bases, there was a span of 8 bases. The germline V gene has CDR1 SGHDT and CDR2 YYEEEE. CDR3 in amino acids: CASSFQRTYEQYF. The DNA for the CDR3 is TGTGCCAGCAGCTTTCAGCGTACCTACGAGCAGTACTTC.

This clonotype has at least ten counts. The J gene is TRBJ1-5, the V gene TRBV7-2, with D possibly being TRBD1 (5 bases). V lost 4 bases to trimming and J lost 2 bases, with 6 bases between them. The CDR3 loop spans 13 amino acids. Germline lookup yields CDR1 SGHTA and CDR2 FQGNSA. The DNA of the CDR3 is TGTGCCAGCAGCTCACAGGGCAATCAGCCCCAGCATTTT. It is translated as CASSSQGNQPQHF.

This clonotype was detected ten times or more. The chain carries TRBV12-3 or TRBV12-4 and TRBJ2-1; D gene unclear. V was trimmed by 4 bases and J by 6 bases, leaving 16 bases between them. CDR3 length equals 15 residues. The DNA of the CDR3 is TGTGCCAGCAGTTCCCCCAGCGCGAGTATCAATGAGCAGTTCTTC. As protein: CASSSPSASINEQFF.

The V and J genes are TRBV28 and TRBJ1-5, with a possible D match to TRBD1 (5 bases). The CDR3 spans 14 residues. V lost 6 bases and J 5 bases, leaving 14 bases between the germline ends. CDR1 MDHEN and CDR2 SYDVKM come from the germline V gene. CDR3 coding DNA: TGTGCCAGCAGCAGTGGGGGGTGGGATCAGCCCCAGCATTTT. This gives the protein CASSSGGWDQPQHF.

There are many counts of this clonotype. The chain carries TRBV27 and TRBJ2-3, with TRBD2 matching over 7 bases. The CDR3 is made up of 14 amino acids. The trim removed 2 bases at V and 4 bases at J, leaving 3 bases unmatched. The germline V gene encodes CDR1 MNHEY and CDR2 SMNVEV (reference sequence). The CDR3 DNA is TGTGCCAGCAGTTTAAACCTAGCGGCAGATACGCAGTATTTT. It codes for CASSLNLAADTQYF.

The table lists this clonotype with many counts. Here the CDR3 DNA reads TGTGCCAGCAGTTACTCCTCTGGGACAGGGAGTAAAAACATTCAGTACTTC. As protein: CASSYSSGTGSKNIQYF. The chain links TRBV27 to TRBJ2-4, with 9 nucleotides matching TRBD1. Germline loops: CDR1 MNHEY, CDR2 SMNVEV (reference sequence). With V trimmed by 4 bases and J by 4 bases, 11 bases remained unmatched. The CDR3 has 17 amino acids.